This T cell receptor (beta chain) appears in the sequencing data of a study of radiotherapy plus CTLA-4 blockade in lung cancer (dated by TCRdb to 2016 to 2018). For the wider study: Among enrolled patients, approximately 19% had an objective response and roughly 33% reached disease control. Paper-wide results and their limitations: Increased serum interferon-beta after radiation, together with early dynamic changes in blood T cell clones, were reported to be the strongest predictors of response. TCR clones derived from tumors expanded in peripheral blood after treatment with radiotherapy and ipilimumab.

Trimming removed 4 bases from V and 3 bases from J, leaving 8 bases between the germline ends. The CDR3 measures 12 amino acids from cysteine to phenylalanine. CDR3 DNA is the only sequence kept; it has 36 bases, read in frame from the first base. Based on the germline V gene, the CDR1 and CDR2 sequences are SGDLS and YYNGEE. With respect to this clone: Its antigen is still unknown. Base qualities are not recorded, but no much larger clone differs from it by a single base.

The study tested focal radiation therapy combined with CTLA-4 blockade (ipilimumab) in patients with chemo-refractory metastatic non-small-cell lung cancer. Library preparation used the immunoSEQ multiplex PCR assay. TCRdb holds this immuneACCESS table with in-frame rearrangements only. Some clones are missing; in checked studies, unresolved V genes explain under half, and the rest has no known cause. The sample has 58,000 or so clones on record, approximately 80% of them singletons. Clones ranked in the top ten supply approximately 16% of the sample. The V gene is TRBV9 and the J gene is TRBJ2-7; possibly the D gene is TRBD1, per 5 matching bases. The TCR originated in a human donor with non-small cell lung cancer who had a complete response to radiotherapy plus ipilimumab. The sample was peripheral blood, taken from a patient treated with radiotherapy plus ipilimumab. The CDR3 in this case is CASSPQGYEQYF. The DNA sequence is TGTGCCAGCAGCCCCCAGGGCTACGAGCAGTACTTC.